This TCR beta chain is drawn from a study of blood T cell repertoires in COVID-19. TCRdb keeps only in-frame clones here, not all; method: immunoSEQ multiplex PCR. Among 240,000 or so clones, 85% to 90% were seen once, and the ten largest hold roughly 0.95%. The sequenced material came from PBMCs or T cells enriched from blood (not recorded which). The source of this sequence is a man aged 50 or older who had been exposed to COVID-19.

CDR3: CASSSQDGRGEKLFF. The CDR3 nucleotides are TGCGCCAGCAGCTCCCAGGACGGGCGGGGAGAAAAACTGTTTTTT. The chain couples TRBV5-1 to TRBJ1-4; no clear D. This CDR3 is 15 amino acids long. V was cut by 3 bases and J by 8 bases, with 17 bases left in between. Germline CDR1 SGHRS, CDR2 YFSETQ.